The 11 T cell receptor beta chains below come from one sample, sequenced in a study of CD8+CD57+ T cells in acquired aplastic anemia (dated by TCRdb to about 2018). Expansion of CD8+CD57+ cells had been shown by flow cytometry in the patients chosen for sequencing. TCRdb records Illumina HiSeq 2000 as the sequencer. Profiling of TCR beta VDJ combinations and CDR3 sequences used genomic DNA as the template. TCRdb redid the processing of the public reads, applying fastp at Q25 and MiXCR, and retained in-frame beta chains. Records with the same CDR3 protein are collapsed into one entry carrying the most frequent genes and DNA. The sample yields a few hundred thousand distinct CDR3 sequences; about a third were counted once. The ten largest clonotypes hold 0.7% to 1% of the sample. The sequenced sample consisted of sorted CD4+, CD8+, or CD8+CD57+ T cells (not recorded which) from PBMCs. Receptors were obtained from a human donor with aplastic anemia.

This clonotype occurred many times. The CDR3 loop reads CSATGGSGYTF. DNA for the CDR3: TGCAGTGCCACAGGGGGCAGTGGCTACACCTTC. V is TRBV20-1 and J is TRBJ1-2; 9 nucleotides align to TRBD1. Trimming cost V 6 bases and J 7 bases; bases outside gene matches: 3. There are 11 residues in the CDR3. Germline V gene lookup returns CDR1 DFQATT and CDR2 SNEGSKA (reference sequence).

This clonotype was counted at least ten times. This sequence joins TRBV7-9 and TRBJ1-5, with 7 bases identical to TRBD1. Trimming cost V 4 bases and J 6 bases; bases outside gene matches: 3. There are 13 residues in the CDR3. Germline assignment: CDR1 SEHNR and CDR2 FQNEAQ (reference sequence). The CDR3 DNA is TGTGCCAGCAGCTCGACAGGGTTTCAGCCCCAGCATTTT. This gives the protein CASSSTGFQPQHF. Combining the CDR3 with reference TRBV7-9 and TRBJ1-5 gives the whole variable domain DTGVSQNPRHKITKRGQNVTFRCDPISEHNRLYWYRQTLGQGPEFLTYFQNEAQLEKSRLLSDRFSAERPKGSFSTLEIQRTEQGDSAMYLCASSSTGFQPQHFGDGTRLSIL.

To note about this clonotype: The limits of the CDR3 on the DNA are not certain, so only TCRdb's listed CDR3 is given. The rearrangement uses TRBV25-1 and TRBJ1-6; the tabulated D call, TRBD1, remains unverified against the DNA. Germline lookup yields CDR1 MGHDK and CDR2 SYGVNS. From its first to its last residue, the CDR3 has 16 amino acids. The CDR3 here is CACSASLTDDNSPLHF.

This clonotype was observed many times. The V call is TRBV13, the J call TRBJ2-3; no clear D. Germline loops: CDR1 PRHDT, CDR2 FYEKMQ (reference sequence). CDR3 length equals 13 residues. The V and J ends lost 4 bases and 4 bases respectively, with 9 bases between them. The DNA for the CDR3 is TGTGCCAGCAGCTCCGCCCCTGCAGATACGCAGTATTTT. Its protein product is CASSSAPADTQYF.

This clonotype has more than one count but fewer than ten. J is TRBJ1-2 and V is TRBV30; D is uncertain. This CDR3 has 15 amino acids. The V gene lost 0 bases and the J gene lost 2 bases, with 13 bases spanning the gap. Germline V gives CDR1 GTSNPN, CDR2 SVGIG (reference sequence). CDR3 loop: CAWSVGHRGNYGYTF. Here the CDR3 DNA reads TGTGCCTGGAGTGTCGGGCACCGAGGGAACTATGGCTACACCTTC. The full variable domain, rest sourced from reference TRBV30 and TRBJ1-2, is SQTIHQWPATLVQPVGSPLSLECTVEGTSNPNLYWYRQAAGRGLQLLFYSVGIGQISSEVPQNLSASRPQDRQFILSSKKLLLSDSGFYLCAWSVGHRGNYGYTFGSGTRLTVV.

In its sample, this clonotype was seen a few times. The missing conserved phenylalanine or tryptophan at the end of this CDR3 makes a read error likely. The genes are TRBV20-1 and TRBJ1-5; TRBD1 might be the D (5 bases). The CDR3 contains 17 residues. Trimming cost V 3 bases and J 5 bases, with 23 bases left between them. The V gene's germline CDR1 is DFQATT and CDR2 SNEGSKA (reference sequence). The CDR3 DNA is TGCAGTGCTAGCGAGAGAGGGGTGACAGTTCCATATCAGCCCCAGCATCTT. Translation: CSASERGVTVPYQPQHL.

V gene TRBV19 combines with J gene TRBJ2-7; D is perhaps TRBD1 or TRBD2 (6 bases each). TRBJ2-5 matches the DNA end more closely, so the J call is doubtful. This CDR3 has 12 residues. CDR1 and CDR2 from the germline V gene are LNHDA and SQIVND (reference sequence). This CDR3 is CASGTQGRTQYF. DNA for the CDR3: TGTGCCAGTGGGACTCAGGGGCGGACCCAGTACTTC.

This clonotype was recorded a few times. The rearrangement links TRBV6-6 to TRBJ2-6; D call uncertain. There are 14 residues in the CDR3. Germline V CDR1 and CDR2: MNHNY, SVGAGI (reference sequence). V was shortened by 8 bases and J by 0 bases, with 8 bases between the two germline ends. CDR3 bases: TGTGCCAGCGAACCGCCCTCTGGGGCCAACGTCCTGACTTTC. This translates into CASEPPSGANVLTF.

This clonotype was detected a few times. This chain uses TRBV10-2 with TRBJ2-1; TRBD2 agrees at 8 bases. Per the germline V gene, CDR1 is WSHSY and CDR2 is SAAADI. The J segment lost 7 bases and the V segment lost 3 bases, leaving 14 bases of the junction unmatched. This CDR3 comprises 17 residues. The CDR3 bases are TGCGCCAGCAGTGAAGAGGATGGTCTCGGGAGGGTAAATGAGCAGTTCTTC. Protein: CASSEEDGLGRVNEQFF.

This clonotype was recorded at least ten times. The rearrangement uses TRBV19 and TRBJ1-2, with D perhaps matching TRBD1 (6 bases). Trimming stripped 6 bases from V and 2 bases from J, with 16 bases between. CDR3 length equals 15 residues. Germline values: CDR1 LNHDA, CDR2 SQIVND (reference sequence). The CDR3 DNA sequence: TGTGCCAGTAGCTTCCAGGGGAGAGCCAACTATGGCTACACCTTC. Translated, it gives CASSFQGRANYGYTF.

The CDR3 region has the DNA TGTGCCAGCGTAACAGCAGACTATGGCTACACCTTC. Its translation: CASVTADYGYTF. This chain joins TRBV2 and TRBJ1-2; D ambiguous. Trimming stripped 8 bases from V and 3 bases from J, with 10 bases between. Per the germline V gene, CDR1 is SNHLY and CDR2 is FYNNEI. This CDR3 region has 12 residues.